This T cell receptor beta chain was obtained from a study of shared clonotypes between healthy human individuals. Overall study context: Samples came from a couple of female and a few male donors aged 18 to 49.

Execution of the assay was at deep level. Each PCR replicate from the sorted subsets contained about 210 ng DNA, which is some 31,000 T cell genomes. The assay was immunoSEQ multiplex PCR, and TCRdb's table has in-frame clones only and misses some. The repertoire consists of about 580,000 clones, with nearly 98% occurring once and the leading ten covering 0.3% to 0.35%. CDR3 size: 12 residues. Germline V gene lookup returns CDR1 MNHNS and CDR2 SASEGT. The trim removed 6 bases at V and 14 bases at J, leaving 7 bases unmatched. Terminally differentiated effector memory CD45RA+ cells were left out of the naive CD8 fraction, which was CD45RO-negative and positively selected for CCR7.

The specimen was naive CD8+ T cells sorted from blood. The TCR sequence derives from a man aged 25-40 years in good health. The chain is built from TRBV6-1 and TRBJ2-2; 9 bases are a match to TRBD1. The CDR3 coding sequence is TGTGCCAGCAGGGGACAGGGTTTAAACCTGTTTTTT. The encoded protein is CASRGQGLNLFF.